This T cell receptor beta chain was observed in a study of cytomegalovirus exposure and HLA in healthy donors (TCRdb year 2017). For context, the study as a whole: According to a later analysis, the roughly 130 validation repertoires were produced on the same platform as the 600 to 850 repertoires of the first cohort. To predict cytomegalovirus infection status, the study combined high-throughput TCR immunosequencing, statistical association of individual TCRs with disease status, and machine learning. In addition to the first cohort of 650 to 750 subjects, a separate validation cohort of 120 different subjects was used. The study aimed to test whether signatures of past pathogen exposure could be identified by cataloging public T cell receptors. Points the paper makes about the study in general: Three of the identified cytomegalovirus-associated TCR beta chains were confirmed in vitro to be specific for cytomegalovirus antigens. Subsequent analysis determined that TCRs grouped into clusters in the first cohort also showed a tendency toward co-occurrence across the 90 to 150 validation repertoires, and roughly 95% of cluster scores exceeded 0. Most TCR sequences were seen in very few donors, while some public TCRs were found in many individuals. The study gave a list of some 150 TCR beta chains associated with cytomegalovirus. A later analysis lacked HLA typing for the validation cohort, so it scored co-occurrence in that cohort across all 120 or so repertoires. According to the authors, the approach could potentially be generalized to other disease states and immunological phenotypes. The classifier was reported to diagnose cytomegalovirus status with high specificity and sensitivity in both the original cohort and the validation cohort.

CDR1 and CDR2 are read off the germline V gene as SGHTA and FQGNSA. The germline ends are 12 bases apart after V is trimmed by 1 base and J by 6 bases. Including cysteine and phenylalanine, the CDR3 has 15 amino acids. Only the CDR3 portion is preserved as DNA: 45 bases, with reading frame beginning at the first base. The library relied on the immunoSEQ multiplex PCR assay. In the source study's methods: To diagnose cytomegalovirus status from the catalog of TCR beta chain sequences, a statistical classification framework was built. TCRdb obtained this table from immuneACCESS and retained in-frame rearrangements with V and J assigned. These tables miss some clones; where compared with another copy, unresolved V genes account for less than half of the shortfall, and the remainder is unexplained. V, J and clone size are taken as reported in that table, and D and trimming were inferred from the DNA itself. The table for this sample lists roughly 150,000 clones; around 96% of them were counted only once. The biggest ten clones account for 0.8% to 0.95% of the sample.

For this clone: Its antigen is unknown. Base qualities are not at hand, and no much larger clone is one base apart.

The donors belonged to the validation cohort of 90 to 150 subjects, which was separate from the approximately 700-subject first cohort. The sequence links TRBV7-2 to TRBJ2-2; TRBD1 might be the D gene, on 5 matching bases. This sequence originates from a woman between 18 and 29 years old in good health and CMV-seronegative. The sample comprised PBMCs. In nucleotides, the sequence is TGTGCCAGCAGCTTAGGCTGGGGCGAGTCCGGGGAGCTGTTTTTT. Its protein product is CASSLGWGESGELFF.